The text below deals with one TCR beta chain. Its antigen is currently unknown. Libraries of TRB cDNA were made by 5' RACE and carried UMIs. From the 5' RACE reads, TCRdb lists one entry per CDR3 protein and no DNA. Recorded here are roughly 5,100 distinct CDR3 sequences; the top ten clones represent about 2.4%. This record comes from a study of CXCR3-negative and CXCR3-positive naive CD8 T cells. The germline V gene has CDR1 MNHNS and CDR2 SASEGT. The CDR3 covers 14 residues. Study-wide results and limits: TCR interaction strength was inferred from TRB CDR3 physicochemistry, as CD5 matched across naive subsets. Relative to CXCR3-negative naive cells, CXCR3-positive naive cells had more hydrophobic TRB CDR3s.

The sample consisted of naive CXCR3+ CD8+ T cells from blood. Sample subset: CD45RO-CCR7+CD27+CD95- naive CD8+ T cells expressing CXCR3 (TNR3+). J is TRBJ2-2 and V is TRBV6-1; TCRdb's assignment of TRBD1 cannot be checked, as there is no DNA. The TCR was taken from a human donor in good health. Some clones in this sample may be carry-over from other donors' samples. CDR3 in amino acids: CATWDSPNSGELFF.